This TCR beta chain was captured by sequencing in a study of response to subunit inactivated influenza vaccine. TCRdb passed the RT-PCR reads through MiXCR, listing each CDR3 protein once. The sample carries approximately 170,000 distinct CDR3 sequences, approximately 15% recorded once. By sample fraction, this clonotype is medium-sized (0.01 to 0.1%). Its target is not known. The study's findings and limits: There was a suggestion from the authors that each seasonal influenza vaccination recruits few new T cells.

V gave up 5 bases and J gave up 1 base; unmatched junction bases: 5. The CDR3 extends over 15 amino acids. Germline CDR1 SEHNR, CDR2 FQNEAQ (reference sequence). This chain joins TRBV7-9 and TRBJ1-5, with 7 bases identical to TRBD1. The sequenced sample was CD8+ T cells sorted from PBMCs, obtained less than 6 days after vaccination. This sequence originates from a man aged 50 to 60 who received an inactivated influenza vaccine. As DNA, the CDR3 is TGTGCCAGCAGCGCAGGCAGGGGGAGCAATCAGCCCCAGCATTTT. Its protein is CASSAGRGSNQPQHF.